Described below is a single T cell receptor beta chain sequence and its context. Its antigen is not yet known. No base qualities exist here, and no much larger clone lies one base off it. This sample was included in a study of T cells after yellow fever vaccination (dated by TCRdb to between 2018 and 2021). In the study overall: The SMART-Seq v4 Ultra Low Input RNA kit was used to prepare libraries from fractions with low cell numbers. Two healthy male donors made up the cohort, one aged 18 to 29 years and the other aged 30 to 40 years. Bulk PBMC replicates and cell subsets were isolated from blood drawn at multiple timepoints before and after both primary and secondary immunization. To follow T-cell clones before and after primary and booster YFV17D yellow fever vaccination, bulk TCR alpha and beta repertoires were sequenced over time. Findings and caveats that apply to the study as a whole: Only a couple of donors were included in the study, so the extent to which the findings can be generalized is limited. Because abundant contaminating clonotypes from the bulk population could be contained in FACS-sorted repertoires, computational filtering was required. Compared with the primary T-cell response, the secondary T-cell response was faster but weaker, reaching its peak on day 5 rather than on day 15. A small fraction of clonotypes showed up in both the CD4 and CD8 compartments, probably as a result of convergent recombination. Most clones expanded after primary vaccination were re-detected after the booster (around 96% of CD4 and around nine tenths of CD8), suggesting broad memory maintenance.

The treatment or condition label of this sample denotes: live attenuated yellow fever vaccine strain. At each blood-draw timepoint, two biological replicates of bulk PBMCs were obtained. PBMCs were isolated from peripheral blood using a standard Ficoll-Paque protocol. TriZol was used to extract RNA from bulk PBMCs, from CD4 and CD8 fractions, and from dextramer-positive and dextramer-negative fractions. Synthesis of TCR cDNA relied on 5'RACE template switching, a step that introduced a universal primer site along with unique molecular identifiers. Priming for cDNA synthesis came from both the TCR alpha and TCR beta constant segments. Library amplification involved two PCR steps, and the second step added sample barcodes and sequencing adapters. Sequencing of the libraries was done on either Illumina HiSeq 2500 (2x100 bp) or NovaSeq (2x150 bp). The published analysis was carried out like this. Demultiplexing of reads and collapsing into UMI consensus sequences were performed with MIGEC, and V(D)J alignment was carried out with MiXCR. Vaccine-responding clonotypes were identified with edgeR using replicate PBMC samples, with FDR below 0.01 and a log2 fold change above 5 up to day 15 being required. Each bulk clonotype was labeled CD4 or CD8 based on which sequenced repertoire, CD4 or CD8, contained the clonotype at higher abundance. Clones were called with MiXCR by TCRdb after fastp trimmed the public reads at Q25, and only in-frame beta chains were retained. A single entry per CDR3 protein holds the most common genes and DNA from its merged rows. The V and J calls and clone size come from TCRdb's table, not from the authors' own analysis. The sample profile shows 500,000 to 650,000 distinct CDR3 sequences; approximately 13% of them were found once. The top ten constitute more than 13% of the sample.

Based on the germline V gene, the CDR1 and CDR2 sequences are SGHTA and FQGNSA. V loses 5 bases at its end and J loses 4 bases; junction bases beyond the gene matches: 7. From cysteine to phenylalanine, the CDR3 is 15 amino acids long. Only the CDR3 DNA is retained, 45 bases long and in frame from the first base. Specimen: PBMCs, collected on the day of the yellow fever booster vaccination. The receptor's source is a man aged 25-40 years who received the YFV17D yellow fever vaccine. The sequence links TRBV7-2 to TRBJ2-1; 8 bases in between match TRBD2. The bases are TGTGCCAGCAGCAAGAGCGGGAGCATATACAATGAGCAGTTCTTC. Its protein reads: CASSKSGSIYNEQFF.